The 5 T cell receptor beta chains presented below share a single source sample, sequenced in a study of Graves' ophthalmopathy and Graves' hyperthyroidism. RNA transcripts were the template, and TCR beta CDR3 regions were amplified from them. First-round RT-PCR used HTBI primers; second-round multiplex PCR followed. TCRdb called the multiplex PCR reads again in MiXCR, with one record for every CDR3 protein. Of some 170,000 distinct CDR3 sequences listed, 39% were seen once; the top ten hold approximately 8.9%. Sequenced: peripheral blood. Receptor source: a man in his thirties or forties with Graves' ophthalmopathy.

At least ten counts were recorded for this clonotype. This rearrangement joins TRBV27 to TRBJ1-2; tentatively, D is TRBD1 (5 bases). The CDR3 is made up of 15 amino acids. V was pared by 3 bases and J by 2 bases, with 13 bases between. Germline V gives CDR1 MNHEY, CDR2 SMNVEV (reference sequence). As DNA, the CDR3 is TGTGCCAGCAGTTTCATAGGGCGGGGGAACTATGGCTACACCTTC. It codes for CASSFIGRGNYGYTF.

This clonotype was detected many times. CDR3 sequence (DNA): TGTGCCAGCAGTCAAACGGGGTCGTACACCGGGGAGCTGTTTTTT. It yields the protein CASSQTGSYTGELFF. The chain couples TRBV6-2 or TRBV6-3 to TRBJ2-2; maybe TRBD2 (5 bases). The CDR3 spans 15 residues. The V end was cut by 5 bases, the J end by 3 bases, with 13 bases between. CDR1 is MNHEY, CDR2 SVGEGT, per germline.

This clonotype was seen many times. This chain's CDR3 is CASSPRLAGGAGANVLTF. The CDR3 bases are TGTGCCAGCAGCCCCCGACTAGCGGGAGGAGCTGGGGCCAACGTCCTGACTTTC. The chain couples TRBV11-2 to TRBJ2-6; 13 bases fit TRBD2. V trimming: 5 bases; J trimming: 2 bases; junction bases outside the gene matches: 6. The CDR3 runs to 18 residues. The germline gives CDR1 SGHAT, CDR2 FQNNGV.

The rearrangement joins TRBV6-5 to TRBJ2-7; tentatively, D is TRBD2 (7 bases). This CDR3 comprises 11 residues. From germline, CDR1 is MNHEY and CDR2 SVGAGI. The germline V and J ends were trimmed by 8 bases and 7 bases, with 12 bases remaining between them. The CDR3 region is CASGGAGEQYF. The CDR3 DNA follows: TGTGCCAGCGGGGGGGCGGGAGAGCAGTACTTC.

The chain uses TRBV19 and TRBJ2-7; 8 bases line up with TRBD2. Germline CDR1 LNHDA, CDR2 SQIVND (reference sequence). Trimming at V came to 5 bases and at J to 5 bases, leaving 8 bases not matched to a gene. The CDR3 has 14 amino acids. The CDR3 nucleotides are TGTGCCAGTAGTGAGCTAGCGGGTACTCACGAGCAGTACTTC. This codes for CASSELAGTHEQYF.